This is a list of T cell receptor beta chains from one sample in a study of shared clonotypes between healthy human individuals. Profiled with immunoSEQ multiplex PCR; TCRdb holds only in-frame clones, not every one. The table lists some 550,000 clones, approximately 97% of them singletons. The sequencing input was naive CD4+ T cells sorted from blood. All receptors come from a woman in her 30s in good health. Both conserved end residues are part of each CDR3. D genes are given only for firm matches.

>TRBJ2-3|-|TRBV15
CATSRLQRSTDTQYF
TGTGCCACCAGTAGACTTCAGCGGTCCACAGATACGCAGTATTTT
>TRBJ2-3|-|TRBV5-1
CASSPDTDTQYF
TGCGCCAGCAGCCCCGACACAGATACGCAGTATTTT
>TRBJ1-2|-|TRBV9
CASSVVGPGTYGYTF
TGTGCCAGCAGCGTAGTAGGCCCAGGGACCTATGGCTACACCTTC
>TRBJ2-5|TRBD1|TRBV30
CAWAGQDQETQYF
TGTGCCTGGGCGGGACAGGATCAAGAGACCCAGTACTTC
>TRBJ2-2|-|TRBV6-1
CASSKLDSNTGELFF
TGTGCCAGCAGTAAACTAGATTCGAACACCGGGGAGCTGTTTTTT
>TRBJ2-7|-|TRBV28
CASRSPRSYEQYF
TGTGCCAGCAGGTCCCCCCGAAGCTACGAGCAGTACTTC
>TRBJ2-3|-|TRBV6-5
CASSYSPGLGADTQYF
TGTGCCAGCAGTTACTCGCCGGGCCTGGGGGCAGATACGCAGTATTTT
>TRBJ2-7|TRBD2|TRBV2
CASRAGLAAYEQYF
TGTGCCAGCAGGGCGGGACTAGCGGCCTACGAGCAGTACTTC
>TRBJ2-7|TRBD1|TRBV10-3
CAISAARGQGLHEQYF
TGTGCCATCAGTGCGGCTAGGGGACAGGGATTACACGAGCAGTACTTC
>TRBJ2-1|TRBD2|TRBV28
CASSRLAPSEQFF
TGTGCCAGCAGTCGACTAGCCCCAAGTGAGCAGTTCTTC
>TRBJ1-4|TRBD1|TRBV28
CASSQPGQGNEKLFF
TGTGCCAGCAGTCAGCCGGGACAGGGTAATGAAAAACTGTTTTTT
>TRBJ2-2|TRBD2|TRBV4-1
CASSLRPAGLANTGELFF
TGCGCCAGCAGCCTCAGACCGGCGGGACTAGCGAATACCGGGGAGCTGTTTTTT
>TRBJ2-2|TRBD1|TRBV2
CASSPTGVGDTGELFF
TGTGCCAGCAGTCCGACAGGGGTGGGTGACACCGGGGAGCTGTTTTTT
>TRBJ1-1|-|TRBV27
CASSFNQNTEAFF
TGTGCCAGCAGTTTCAATCAGAACACTGAAGCTTTCTTT
>TRBJ1-3|-|TRBV11-2
CASSLSHLSGNTIYF
TGTGCCAGCAGCTTATCTCACCTCTCTGGAAACACCATATATTTT
>TRBJ1-1|-|TRBV13
CASSFRSEAFF
TGTGCCAGCAGCTTCCGGTCTGAAGCTTTCTTT
>TRBJ1-3|-|TRBV6-5
CASSYSIRVPGNTIYF
TGTGCCAGCAGTTACTCGATACGGGTGCCTGGAAACACCATATATTTT
>TRBJ1-1|-|TRBV6-5
CASSYRRENTEAFF
TGTGCCAGCAGTTACAGGAGGGAGAACACTGAAGCTTTCTTT